This TCR beta chain was sequenced in a study of blood T cells in healthy people across ages. A second PCR, run for roughly 7 to 12 cycles, used a sample-barcoded 5' primer plus a J-beta primer mix. TCRdb ran MiXCR on the 5' RACE reads and lists one entry per CDR3 protein. This table holds around 870,000 distinct CDR3 sequences, 25% to 35% found once. This clonotype was seen repeatedly, ten times or more. As yet, its antigen is unknown. Total RNA was isolated from each sample in quantities of at least 5 micrograms. Study-wide results and limits: Compared with aged donors, long-lived donors showed fewer expanded clones, suggesting selection. PBMCs that were unsorted prevented a conclusive naive versus antigen-experienced comparison.

The sample was blood. The TCR sequence derives from a woman at least 80 years old in good health.

The CDR3 reads CASSVTNRYGYTF. Here the CDR3 DNA reads TGTGCCAGCAGCGTGACCAATCGATATGGCTACACCTTC. This rearrangement joins TRBV9 to TRBJ1-2; unclear D gene. The CDR3 contains 13 residues. Germline CDR1 is SGDLS and CDR2 is YYNGEE. The germline V and J ends were trimmed by 2 bases and 5 bases, with 10 bases remaining between them.